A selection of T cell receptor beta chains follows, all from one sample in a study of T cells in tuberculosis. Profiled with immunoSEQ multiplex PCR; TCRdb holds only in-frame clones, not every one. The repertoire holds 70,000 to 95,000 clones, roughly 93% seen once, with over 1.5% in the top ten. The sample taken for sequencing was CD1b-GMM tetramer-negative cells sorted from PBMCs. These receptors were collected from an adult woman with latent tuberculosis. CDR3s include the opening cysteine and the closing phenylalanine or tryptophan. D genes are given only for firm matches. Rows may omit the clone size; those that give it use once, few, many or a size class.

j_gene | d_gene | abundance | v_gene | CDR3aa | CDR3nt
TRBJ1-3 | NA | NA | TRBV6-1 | CASSDWGSGNTIYF | TGTGCCAGCAGTGACTGGGGCTCCGGAAACACCATATATTTT
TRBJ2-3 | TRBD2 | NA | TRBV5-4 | CASRASGGTTDTQYF | TGTGCCAGCAGGGCTAGCGGGGGGACCACAGATACGCAGTATTTT
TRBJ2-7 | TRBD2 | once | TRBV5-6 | CASSTGGSTYEQYF | TGTGCCAGCAGCACGGGGGGTTCTACCTACGAGCAGTACTTC
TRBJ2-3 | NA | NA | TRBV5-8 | CASSLFRRGGTQYF | TGTGCCAGCAGCTTATTCCGCAGGGGCGGAACGCAGTATTTT
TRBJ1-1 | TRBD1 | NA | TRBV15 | CATSRTRDREAFF | TGTGCCACCAGCAGAACTAGGGACAGAGAAGCTTTCTTT
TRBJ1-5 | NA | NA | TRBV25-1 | CASSPGTSYNQPQHF | TGTGCCAGCAGCCCCGGGACATCTTACAATCAGCCCCAGCATTTT
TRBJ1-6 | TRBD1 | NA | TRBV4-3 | CASSQVTGGNSPLHF | TGCGCCAGCAGCCAAGTGACAGGGGGGAATTCACCCCTCCACTTT
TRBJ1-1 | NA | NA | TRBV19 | CASSGFDEPGAFF | TGTGCCAGTAGTGGGTTCGACGAGCCGGGAGCTTTCTTT
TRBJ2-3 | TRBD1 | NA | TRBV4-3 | CASSRSGTGGDTQYF | TGCGCCAGCAGCCGTTCCGGGACAGGTGGGGATACGCAGTATTTT
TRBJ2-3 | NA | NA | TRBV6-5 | CSTGFTDTQYF | TGTTCCACGGGGTTCACAGATACGCAGTATTTT
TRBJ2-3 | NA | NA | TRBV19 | CASRSGQSSTDTQYF | TGTGCCAGTAGATCCGGACAGAGTAGCACAGATACGCAGTATTTT
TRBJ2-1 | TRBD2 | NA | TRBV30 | CAWDGGSDEQFF | TGTGCCTGGGACGGGGGGAGCGATGAGCAGTTCTTC
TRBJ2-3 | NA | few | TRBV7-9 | CASSPTGMSTDTQYF | TGTGCCAGCAGTCCGACCGGGATGAGCACAGATACGCAGTATTTT
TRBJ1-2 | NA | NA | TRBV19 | CASSIGSRGTPYTF | TGTGCCAGTAGTATAGGCTCGCGGGGAACGCCCTACACCTTC
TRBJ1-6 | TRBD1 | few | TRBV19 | CASSFRTGVNSPLHF | TGTGCCAGTAGTTTCAGGACAGGGGTTAATTCACCCCTCCACTTT
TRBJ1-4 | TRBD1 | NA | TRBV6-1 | CASTTDRGGNEKLFF | TGTGCCAGCACCACAGACAGGGGAGGGAATGAAAAACTGTTTTTT
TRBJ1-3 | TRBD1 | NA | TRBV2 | CASSGPTPGTVGNTIYF | TGTGCCAGCAGTGGACCCACTCCCGGGACAGTTGGAAACACCATATATTTT
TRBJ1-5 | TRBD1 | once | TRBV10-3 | CAISEGQGVNQPQHF | TGTGCCATCAGTGAGGGACAGGGGGTGAATCAGCCCCAGCATTTT
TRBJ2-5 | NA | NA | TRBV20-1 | CSVAVQETQYF | TGCAGTGTAGCGGTTCAAGAGACCCAGTACTTC
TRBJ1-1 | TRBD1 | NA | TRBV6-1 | CASSEAGGVGTEAFF | TGTGCCAGCAGTGAAGCAGGGGGCGTCGGCACTGAAGCTTTCTTT
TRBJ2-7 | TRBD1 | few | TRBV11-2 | CASSDTGQGIYEQYF | TGTGCCAGCAGCGACACGGGACAGGGGATCTACGAGCAGTACTTC
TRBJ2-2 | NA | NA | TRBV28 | CASRRQFTGELFF | TGTGCCAGCAGGCGACAGTTCACCGGGGAGCTGTTTTTT
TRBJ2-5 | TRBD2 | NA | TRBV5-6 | CASSLTGLVLETQYF | TGTGCCAGCAGCTTAACGGGACTAGTGCTTGAGACCCAGTACTTC
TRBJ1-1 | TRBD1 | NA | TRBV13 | CASRLDRDTEAFF | TGTGCCAGCAGACTCGACAGGGACACTGAAGCTTTCTTT
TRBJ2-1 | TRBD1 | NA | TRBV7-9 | CASSSTDRGLGNEQFF | TGTGCCAGCAGCTCAACGGACAGGGGACTGGGCAATGAGCAGTTCTTC
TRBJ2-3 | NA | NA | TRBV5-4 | CASSKTASTDTQYF | TGTGCCAGCAGCAAGACAGCTTCCACAGATACGCAGTATTTT
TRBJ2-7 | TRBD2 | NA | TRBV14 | CASSRRGGLWYEQYF | TGTGCCAGCAGCAGGCGGGGGGGCCTTTGGTACGAGCAGTACTTC
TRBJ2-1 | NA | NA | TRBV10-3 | CAISESTQQFF | TGTGCCATCAGTGAGTCGACACAACAGTTCTTC
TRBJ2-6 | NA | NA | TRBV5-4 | CASSYSGANVLTF | TGTGCCAGCAGTTACTCTGGGGCCAACGTCCTGACTTTC
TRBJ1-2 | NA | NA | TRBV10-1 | CASSESANYGYTF | TGCGCCAGCAGTGAATCGGCTAACTATGGCTACACCTTC
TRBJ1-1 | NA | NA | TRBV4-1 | CASSQAGSRAEAFF | TGCGCCAGCAGCCAAGCGGGGAGCAGAGCTGAAGCTTTCTTT
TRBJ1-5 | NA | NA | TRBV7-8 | CASSLAAGYNQPQHF | TGTGCCAGCAGCTTAGCGGCGGGTTACAATCAGCCCCAGCATTTT
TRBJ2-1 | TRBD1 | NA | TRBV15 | CATSTGQGFFEQFF | TGTGCCACCAGCACCGGACAGGGGTTTTTTGAGCAGTTCTTC
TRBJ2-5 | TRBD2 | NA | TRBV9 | CASSVGVSGGALETQYF | TGTGCCAGCAGCGTAGGGGTTAGCGGGGGGGCCTTGGAGACCCAGTACTTC
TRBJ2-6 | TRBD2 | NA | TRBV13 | CASSLYRPGSGGTGANVLTF | TGTGCCAGCAGCTTATATCGCCCGGGTAGCGGGGGAACTGGGGCCAACGTCCTGACTTTC
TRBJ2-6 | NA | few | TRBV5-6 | CASSLVQDSSGANVLTF | TGTGCCAGCAGCTTGGTTCAGGACTCCTCTGGGGCCAACGTCCTGACTTTC
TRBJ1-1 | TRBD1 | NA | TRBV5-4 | CASSGQGNTEAFF | TGTGCCAGCAGTGGACAGGGGAACACTGAAGCTTTCTTT
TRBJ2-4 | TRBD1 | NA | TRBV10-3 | CAISEVGGGGNIQYF | TGTGCCATCAGTGAGGTAGGGGGCGGCGGAAACATTCAGTACTTC
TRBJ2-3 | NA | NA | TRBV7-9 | CASSLWGGVGTDTQYF | TGTGCCAGCAGCTTATGGGGCGGGGTAGGCACAGATACGCAGTATTTT
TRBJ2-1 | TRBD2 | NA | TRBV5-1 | CASSSPGLAGAPRASEQFF | TGCGCCAGCAGCTCCCCGGGACTAGCGGGGGCCCCTCGAGCTTCTGAGCAGTTCTTC
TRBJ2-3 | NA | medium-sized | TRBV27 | CASSPQKLTDTQYF | TGTGCCAGCAGCCCTCAAAAGCTCACAGATACGCAGTATTTT
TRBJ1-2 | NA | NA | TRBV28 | CASSYSRGYTF | TGTGCCAGCAGCTACTCGAGGGGCTACACCTTC
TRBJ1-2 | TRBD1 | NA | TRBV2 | CASRTGGPGANYGYTF | TGTGCCAGCAGGACAGGGGGCCCCGGAGCTAACTATGGCTACACCTTC
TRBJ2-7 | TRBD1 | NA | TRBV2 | CASSPLMDRSSYEQYF | TGTGCCAGCAGCCCACTGATGGACAGGAGCTCCTACGAGCAGTACTTC
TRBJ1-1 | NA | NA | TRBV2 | CAIETPRLNTEAFF | TGTGCCATCGAGACACCAAGGTTGAACACTGAAGCTTTCTTT
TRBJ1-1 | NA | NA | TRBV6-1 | CASSGHMNTEAFF | TGTGCCAGCAGTGGGCACATGAACACTGAAGCTTTCTTT
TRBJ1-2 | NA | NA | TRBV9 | CASSVDTKSFYGYTF | TGTGCCAGCAGCGTAGACACGAAGTCCTTTTATGGCTACACCTTC
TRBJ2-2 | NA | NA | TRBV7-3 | CASSLFRNTGELFF | TGTGCCAGCAGCTTATTCCGGAACACCGGGGAGCTGTTTTTT
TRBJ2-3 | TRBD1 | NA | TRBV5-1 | CASRVGQAPTDTQYF | TGCGCCAGCAGAGTTGGACAGGCCCCAACAGATACGCAGTATTTT
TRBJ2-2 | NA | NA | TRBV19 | CASSIVSGANTGELFF | TGTGCCAGTAGTATAGTCTCGGGGGCGAACACCGGGGAGCTGTTTTTT
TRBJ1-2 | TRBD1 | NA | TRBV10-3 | CAIRRDRVNYGYTF | TGTGCCATCAGGAGAGACAGGGTGAACTATGGCTACACCTTC
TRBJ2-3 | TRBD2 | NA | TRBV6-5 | CASSYRLAGSTDTQYF | TGTGCCAGCAGTTACCGGCTAGCGGGGTCCACAGATACGCAGTATTTT
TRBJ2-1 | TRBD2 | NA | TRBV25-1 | CASSEFFYSGGSHEQFF | TGTGCCAGCAGTGAATTTTTTTATAGCGGGGGGTCTCATGAGCAGTTCTTC
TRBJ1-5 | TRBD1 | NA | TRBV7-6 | CASSQGAGGQPQHF | TGTGCCAGCAGTCAGGGGGCCGGGGGACAGCCCCAGCATTTT
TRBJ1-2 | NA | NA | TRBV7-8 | CASSLEGVYGYTF | TGTGCCAGCAGCTTAGAAGGAGTCTATGGCTACACCTTC